Each of the 22 T cell receptor beta chains below was sequenced from the same sample in a study of CD8+ T cells in alopecia areata. Documented treatment: oral pan-JAK inhibitor, 5-10 mg twice daily. RNA, once extracted, was reverse transcribed into cDNA for use as the sequencing template. This table comes from immunoSEQ multiplex PCR, and its TCRdb copy is limited to in-frame clones, with some not included. The table records hundreds of thousands of clones, over 45% of them present only once. The sample was CD4+ T cells sorted from blood, taken at approximately week 51, from a patient treated with tofacitinib. Every receptor here comes from a human donor with alopecia areata.

The chain has TRBV7-8 and TRBJ1-5; 7 bases fit TRBD1. Germline values: CDR1 SGHVS, CDR2 FQNEAQ. The CDR3 is made up of 14 amino acids. The V segment lost 5 bases and the J segment 6 bases; nucleotides outside the gene matches: 7. CDR3 bases: TGTGCCAGCAGCGCCCAGACAGGGATTCAGCCCCAGCATTTT. Translated, it gives CASSAQTGIQPQHF.

This clone turned up a few times. The sample has other DNA sequences that encode this CDR3 too. V is TRBV6-5 and J is TRBJ2-4, with D unclear. Between the trimmed V and J ends, which lost 6 bases and 0 bases, there was a span of 9 bases. CDR3 size: 14 residues. CDR1 is MNHEY, CDR2 SVGAGI, per germline. The DNA for the CDR3 is TGTGCCAGCAGGGCCGGATTAGCCAAAAACATTCAGTACTTC. This gives the protein CASRAGLAKNIQYF.

This clone was picked up a small number of times. J is TRBJ2-3 and V is TRBV20-1; no definite D call. The CDR3 spans 11 residues. V dropped 3 bases and J dropped 4 bases, with 5 bases sitting between them. Per the germline V gene, CDR1 is DFQATT and CDR2 is SNEGSKA (reference sequence). CDR3 in DNA: TGCAGTGCTAGTGGGGCAGATACGCAGTATTTT. Translation gives CSASGADTQYF.

The J gene is TRBJ1-1, the V gene TRBV4-2; D is undetermined. CDR1 LGHNA and CDR2 YNFKEQ come from the germline V gene. The germline V and J ends were trimmed by 1 base and 6 bases, with 9 bases remaining between them. This CDR3 is built from 13 residues. As DNA, the CDR3 is TGTGCCAGCAGCCAAGTCTCGGGCCCTGAAGCTTTCTTT. Translated: CASSQVSGPEAFF.

This chain joins TRBV30 and TRBJ1-2; 11 positions match TRBD1. The germline V gene encodes CDR1 GTSNPN and CDR2 SVGIG (reference sequence). The CDR3 is 13 residues long. Unmatched junction bases numbered 7, after V lost 5 bases and J lost 8 bases. CDR3 sequence (DNA): TGTGCCTGGGTTGGACAGGGGGCGGGAGGCTACACCTTC. Translated: CAWVGQGAGGYTF. The whole variable domain, filled in from reference TRBV30 and TRBJ1-2, reads SQTIHQWPATLVQPVGSPLSLECTVEGTSNPNLYWYRQAAGRGLQLLFYSVGIGQISSEVPQNLSASRPQDRQFILSSKKLLLSDSGFYLCAWVGQGAGGYTFGSGTRLTVV.

Only one count was recorded for this clone. The V and J genes are TRBV2 and TRBJ2-1; 10 positions match TRBD2. The germline CDR1 and CDR2 sequences are SNHLY and FYNNEI. This CDR3 has 14 residues. Trimming removed 7 bases from V and 7 bases from J; junction bases left unmatched: 7. CDR3 amino acids: CASNVAGGVNEQFF. The CDR3 DNA sequence: TGTGCCAGCAACGTAGCGGGGGGTGTGAATGAGCAGTTCTTC.

The chain recombines TRBV10-3 with TRBJ2-7; 13 bases are a match to TRBD2. The V gene end was trimmed by 3 bases and the J gene end by 2 bases; junction bases not matched to a gene: 4. Per germline, CDR1 ENHRY and CDR2 SYGVKD. The CDR3 sequence is 16 residues long. CDR3 region: CAISEKTSGGTYEQYF. For the CDR3, the DNA is TGTGCCATCAGTGAAAAGACTAGCGGGGGGACCTACGAGCAGTACTTC.

The chain employs TRBV15 and TRBJ2-1; possibly TRBD1 for D (5 bases). Germline CDR1 LNHNV, CDR2 YYDKDF (reference sequence). Trimming removed 0 bases from V and 8 bases from J, with 14 bases in between. CDR3 size: 15 residues. The CDR3 DNA follows: TGTGCCACCAGCAGAGATCAGGGCAGACTCCATGAGCAGTTCTTC. Protein: CATSRDQGRLHEQFF.

The chain uses TRBV27 and TRBJ2-7; 7 bases are shared with TRBD2. Germline V gene data show CDR1 as MNHEY and CDR2 as SMNVEV (reference sequence). V shed 1 base, J shed 6 bases, and the junction held 6 bases outside the gene matches. This CDR3 comprises 14 residues. The DNA of the CDR3 is TGTGCCAGCAGTTTATACGGGGGGACCGGCGAGCAGTACTTC. Protein product: CASSLYGGTGEQYF.

The rearrangement joins TRBV30 to TRBJ1-1; D unresolved. Germline V gives CDR1 GTSNPN, CDR2 SVGIG (reference sequence). This CDR3 is built from 12 residues. Trimming removed 3 bases at V and 3 bases at J, with 8 bases between. The CDR3 DNA is TGTGCCTGGAGACCTGGGGACACTGAAGCTTTCTTT. This gives the protein CAWRPGDTEAFF.

The chain joins TRBV6-5 to TRBJ1-2; D possibly corresponds to TRBD1 (6 bases). V gave up 2 bases and J gave up 5 bases, with 15 bases separating them. Germline-derived CDR1 and CDR2 are MNHEY and SVGAGI. The length of the CDR3 is 15 residues. In DNA form, the CDR3 reads TGTGCCAGCAGTTACCTCGACAGGAAGTCTTATGGCTACACCTTC. It yields the protein CASSYLDRKSYGYTF.

The genes are TRBV29-1 and TRBJ2-7; D not resolved. CDR1 SQVTM and CDR2 ANQGSEA come from the germline V gene. CDR3 length: 11 amino acids. Trimming removed 4 bases from V and 6 bases from J, with 10 bases in between. The DNA of the CDR3 is TGCAGCGTTGGGTTCTCGTCCGAGCAGTACTTC. Translated, it gives CSVGFSSEQYF.

The chain has TRBV18 and TRBJ2-5; D unclear. Germline assignment: CDR1 KGHSH and CDR2 LQKENI. There are 15 residues in the CDR3. Trimming took 1 base from V and 4 from J, leaving 13 bases between them. The CDR3 loop reads CASSPREATGETQYF. The CDR3 coding sequence is TGTGCCAGCTCACCACGGGAAGCGACGGGAGAGACCCAGTACTTC.

The V call is TRBV29-1, the J call TRBJ1-2; possibly TRBD1 for D (5 bases). The CDR3 consists of 13 residues. V was clipped by 3 bases and J by 8 bases, with 16 bases between them. Per the germline V gene, CDR1 is SQVTM and CDR2 is ANQGSEA. CDR3 bases: TGCAGCGTTGACAAACAGGATATTGGGGGCTACACCTTC. Its translation is CSVDKQDIGGYTF.

The chain has TRBV25-1 and TRBJ2-1, with D possibly TRBD2 on 6 matching bases. V was trimmed by 4 bases and J by 12 bases, leaving 19 bases between them. Germline assignment: CDR1 MGHDK and CDR2 SYGVNS. The CDR3 consists of 14 residues. The CDR3 nucleotides are TGTGCCAGCAGTGTAAAGGGAGGAGTACCCCTGCAGTTCTTC. Residues: CASSVKGGVPLQFF.

The chain is built from TRBV11-2 and TRBJ2-7; tentatively, D is TRBD1 (5 bases). The CDR3 loop spans 14 amino acids. V lost 1 base and J 3 bases, leaving 10 bases between the germline ends. Per the germline V gene, CDR1 is SGHAT and CDR2 is FQNNGV. CDR3 nucleotide sequence: TGTGCCAGCAGCTTAGCAGTGACAGACTACGAGCAGTACTTC. Residues: CASSLAVTDYEQYF. The full variable domain, with the rest looked up from reference TRBV11-2 and TRBJ2-7, is EAGVAQSPRYKIIEKRQSVAFWCNPISGHATLYWYQQILGQGPKLLIQFQNNGVVDDSQLPKDRFSAERLKGVDSTLKIQPAKLEDSAVYLCASSLAVTDYEQYFGPGTRLTVT.

The chain combines TRBV5-4 with TRBJ1-2; TRBD1 might be the D (6 bases). Deletions cut 2 bases from V and 7 bases from J, with 12 bases between. This CDR3 has 13 amino acids. CDR1 is SGHNT and CDR2 is YYREEE in the germline V gene (reference sequence). CDR3 DNA sequence: TGTGCCAGCAGCTTACAGGGAGCGGCTGGCTACACCTTC. Translated: CASSLQGAAGYTF.

The count of this clone is one. The chain uses TRBV7-2 and TRBJ1-2; tentatively, D is TRBD1 (6 bases). The CDR3 sequence is 12 residues long. V was trimmed by 5 bases and J by 5 bases, leaving 9 bases between them. Germline CDR1 reads SGHTA; CDR2 reads FQGNSA. The CDR3 region is CASSTDSYGYTF. CDR3 nucleotide sequence: TGTGCCAGCAGCACGGACAGTTATGGCTACACCTTC.

The chain combines TRBV23-1 with TRBJ1-6; TRBD1 is a possible D gene (6 bases). TRBV23-1 is marked as an open reading frame, function uncertain. The ends were cut back, 0 bases at V and 5 bases at J, with 11 bases in the middle. This CDR3 comprises 16 residues. CDR3 region: CASSQSSGHHNSPLHF. The CDR3 DNA reads as TGCGCCAGCAGTCAATCTTCGGGACACCATAATTCACCCCTCCACTTT.

The table lists this clone with a few counts. The rearrangement joins TRBV7-9 to TRBJ2-5; TRBD2 might be the D (6 bases). Germline loops: CDR1 SEHNR, CDR2 FQNEAQ (reference sequence). V shed 1 base and J shed 3 bases, with 9 bases lying between them. This CDR3 contains 14 residues. The CDR3 nucleotides are TGTGCCAGCAGCTTAGGTGGGACTGAAGAGACCCAGTACTTC. The encoded protein is CASSLGGTEETQYF.

The rearrangement links TRBV7-2 to TRBJ2-3, with 10 positions matching TRBD1. V lost 5 bases and J lost 5; bases outside the gene matches: 4. This CDR3 region has 14 residues. From germline, CDR1 is SGHTA and CDR2 FQGNSA. The DNA of the CDR3 is TGTGCCAGCAGCCACGGACAGGGGGGAGATACGCAGTATTTT. Its translation: CASSHGQGGDTQYF.

With respect to this clone: Distinct nucleotide sequences in the sample also encode this CDR3. The chain uses TRBV5-6 and TRBJ1-1; D is undetermined. Germline V gene data show CDR1 as SGHDT and CDR2 as YYEEEE. V lost 0 bases and J lost 1, with 4 bases in between. The CDR3 is 13 amino acids. The CDR3 DNA follows: TGTGCCAGCAGCTTGGCGCCGAACACTGAAGCTTTCTTT. As protein: CASSLAPNTEAFF.